A single TCR beta chain is shown here with its context. The antigen is unknown. This entry comes from a study of shared clonotypes between healthy human individuals. Study in general: Serving as donors were a couple of women and three men, whose ages spanned 18 to 49. Each donor had three CD4 naive, three CD4 memory, two CD8 naive and one CD8 memory plate.

Study-level results: A small donor pool kept down the genetic and exposure-history diversity that was represented.

Naivety among CD8 cells was defined by CD45RO negativity and positive CCR7 selection, thereby excluding terminally differentiated effector memory CD45RA+ cells. Trimming cost V 7 bases and J 7 bases, with 7 bases left between them. CDR1 is MNHEY and CDR2 is SVGAGI in the germline V gene. The CDR3 extends over 11 amino acids. When replicate PCRs were run on sorted subsets, they used around 200 ng DNA, approximately 27,000 T cell genomes. The assay was immunoSEQ multiplex PCR, and TCRdb's table has in-frame clones only and misses some. The table lists millions of clones, about 95% of them singletons. Sequenced input: naive CD8+ T cells sorted from blood. The source is a man between 18 and 35 years old in good health. V is TRBV6-5 and J is TRBJ2-2, with D unresolved. The CDR3 region is CASTFGGELFF. In nucleotides, the CDR3 is TGTGCCAGCACGTTCGGCGGGGAGCTGTTTTTT.